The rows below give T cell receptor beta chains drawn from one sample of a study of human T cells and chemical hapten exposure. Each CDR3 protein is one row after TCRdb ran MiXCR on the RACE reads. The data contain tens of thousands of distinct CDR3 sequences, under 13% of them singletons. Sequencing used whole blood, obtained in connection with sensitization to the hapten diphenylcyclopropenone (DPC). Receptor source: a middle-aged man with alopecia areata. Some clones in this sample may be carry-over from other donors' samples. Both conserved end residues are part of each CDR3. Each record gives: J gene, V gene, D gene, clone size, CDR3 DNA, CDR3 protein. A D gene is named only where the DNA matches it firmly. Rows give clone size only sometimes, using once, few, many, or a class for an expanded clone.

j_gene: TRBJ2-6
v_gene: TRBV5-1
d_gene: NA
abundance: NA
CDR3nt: TGCGCCAGCAGCTTTTCAGGGCAAGGGGCCAACGTCCTGACTTTC
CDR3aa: CASSFSGQGANVLTF

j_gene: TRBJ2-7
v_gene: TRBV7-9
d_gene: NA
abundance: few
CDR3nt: TGTGCCACCTCGGGGGACTCCTACGAGCAGTACTTC
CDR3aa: CATSGDSYEQYF

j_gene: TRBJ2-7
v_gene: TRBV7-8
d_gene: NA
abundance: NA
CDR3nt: TGTGCCAGCAGCTTCGGCGGAAACTACGAGCAGTACTTC
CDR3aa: CASSFGGNYEQYF

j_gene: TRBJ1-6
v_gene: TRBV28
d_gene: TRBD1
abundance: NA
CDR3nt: TGTGCCAGCAGCCAACAGGGGGAATGGTCACCCCTCCACTTT
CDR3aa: CASSQQGEWSPLHF

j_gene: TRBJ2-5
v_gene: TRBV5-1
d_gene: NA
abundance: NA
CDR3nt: TGCGCCAGCAGCTTGGTAGGCCAGAGGAAGGGCCAAGAGACCCAGTACTTC
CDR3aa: CASSLVGQRKGQETQYF

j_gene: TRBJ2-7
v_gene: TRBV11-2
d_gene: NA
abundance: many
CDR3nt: TGTGCCAGCAGCAGGCTGGGGGCTAAAGAGCAGTACTTC
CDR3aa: CASSRLGAKEQYF

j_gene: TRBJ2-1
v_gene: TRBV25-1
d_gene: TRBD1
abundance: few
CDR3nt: TGTGCCAGCTCTACGGCAGGGGGCGGTTTGTACAATGAGCAGTTCTTC
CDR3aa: CASSTAGGGLYNEQFF

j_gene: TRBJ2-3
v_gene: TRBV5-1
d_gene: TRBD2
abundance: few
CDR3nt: TGCGCCAGCAGCATAATACCGACTAGCGGGAGTTCGGGAGATACGCAGTATTTT
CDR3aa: CASSIIPTSGSSGDTQYF

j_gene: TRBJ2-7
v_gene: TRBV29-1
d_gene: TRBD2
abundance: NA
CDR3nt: TGCAGCGTTGAAGAAGGGACTAGCGGGACAGCCTACGAGCAGTACTTC
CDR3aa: CSVEEGTSGTAYEQYF

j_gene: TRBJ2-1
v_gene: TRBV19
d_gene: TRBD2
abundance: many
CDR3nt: TGTGCCAGTATAGCTGCCGGGCTAGCGGGAGGGCCGAATGAGCAGTTCTTC
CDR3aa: CASIAAGLAGGPNEQFF

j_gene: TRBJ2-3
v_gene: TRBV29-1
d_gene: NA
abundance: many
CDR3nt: TGCAGCGTTGAAGTTTGGGGACCAGATACGCAGTATTTT
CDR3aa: CSVEVWGPDTQYF

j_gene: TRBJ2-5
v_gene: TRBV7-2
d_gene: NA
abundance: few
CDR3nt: TGTGCCAGCAGCTTAGATGGTTCCCAGACCCAGTACTTC
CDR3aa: CASSLDGSQTQYF

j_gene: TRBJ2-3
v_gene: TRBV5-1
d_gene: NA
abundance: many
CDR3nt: TGCGCCAGCAGCTTGCTTGGCAGCCCAGATACGCAGTATTTT
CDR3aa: CASSLLGSPDTQYF

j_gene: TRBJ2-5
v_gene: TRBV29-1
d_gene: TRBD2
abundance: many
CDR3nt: TGCAGCGTTGGCGGGGGAGAGACCCAGTACTTC
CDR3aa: CSVGGGETQYF

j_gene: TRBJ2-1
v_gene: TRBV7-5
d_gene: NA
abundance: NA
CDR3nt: NA
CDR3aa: CISVPEDSRGPYNEQFF

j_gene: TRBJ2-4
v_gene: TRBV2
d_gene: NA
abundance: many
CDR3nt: TGTGCCAGCATTAAGGAGACTAGGCAAAACATTCAGTACTTC
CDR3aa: CASIKETRQNIQYF

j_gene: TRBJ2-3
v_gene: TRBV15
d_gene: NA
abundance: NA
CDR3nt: TGTGCCACCAGCAGCCAGCAGGAGAGACCCACAGATACGCAGTATTTT
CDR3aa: CATSSQQERPTDTQYF

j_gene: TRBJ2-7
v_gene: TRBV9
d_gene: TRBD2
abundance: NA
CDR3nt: TGTGCCAGCAGCATCGGGACTAGCGGAACCTACGAGCAGTACTTC
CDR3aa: CASSIGTSGTYEQYF

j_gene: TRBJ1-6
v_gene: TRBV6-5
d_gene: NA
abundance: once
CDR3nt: TGTGCCAGCAACCGGGACGGAGAATCTTCACCCCTCCACTTT
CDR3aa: CASNRDGESSPLHF

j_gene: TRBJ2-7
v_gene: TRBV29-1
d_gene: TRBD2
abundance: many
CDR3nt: TGCAGCGTGCTAGCGGGAGGGTCCTCCTACGAGCAGTACTTC
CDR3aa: CSVLAGGSSYEQYF

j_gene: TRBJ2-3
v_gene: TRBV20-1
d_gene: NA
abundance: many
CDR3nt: TGCAGTGCTAGTAGTCAGCGCGGGGCAGATACGCAGTATTTT
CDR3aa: CSASSQRGADTQYF

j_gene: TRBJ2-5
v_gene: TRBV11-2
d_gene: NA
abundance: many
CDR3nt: TGTGCCAGCAGCAACCAAGAGACCCAGTACTTC
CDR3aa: CASSNQETQYF

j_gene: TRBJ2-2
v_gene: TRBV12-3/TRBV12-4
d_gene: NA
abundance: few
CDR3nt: TGTGCCAGCAGTTTAAGACGGGGCTACACCGGGGAGCTGTTTTTT
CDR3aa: CASSLRRGYTGELFF

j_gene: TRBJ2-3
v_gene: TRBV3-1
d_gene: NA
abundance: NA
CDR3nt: TGTGCCAGCAGCCAAGTTCCAGATACGCAGTATTTT
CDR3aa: CASSQVPDTQYF

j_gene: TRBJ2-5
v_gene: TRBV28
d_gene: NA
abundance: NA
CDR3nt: TGTGCCAGCACCAGCACGGGATTAGAGACCCAGTACTTC
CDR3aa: CASTSTGLETQYF

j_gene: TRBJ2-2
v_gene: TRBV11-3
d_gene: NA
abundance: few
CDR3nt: TGTGCCAGCAGCTTAGGCACGAACACCGGGGAGCTGTTTTTT
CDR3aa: CASSLGTNTGELFF

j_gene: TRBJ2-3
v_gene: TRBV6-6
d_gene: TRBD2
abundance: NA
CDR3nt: TGTGCCAGCAGCTGGACTAGCCGAACTAGCACAGATACGCAGTATTTT
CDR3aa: CASSWTSRTSTDTQYF

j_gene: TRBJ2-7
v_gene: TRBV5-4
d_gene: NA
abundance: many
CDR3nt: TGTGCCAGCAGCTTGGATCCCGCGGCCTACGAGCAGTACTTC
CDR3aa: CASSLDPAAYEQYF

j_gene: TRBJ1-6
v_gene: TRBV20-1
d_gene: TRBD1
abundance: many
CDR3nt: TGCAGTGCTAGAGTTGGGACAGAGAGTTCACCCCTCCACTTT
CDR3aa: CSARVGTESSPLHF

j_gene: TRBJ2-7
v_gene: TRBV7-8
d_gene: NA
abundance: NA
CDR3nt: TGTGCCAGCAGCTTCGACTCCTGCGGCGAGCAGTACTTC
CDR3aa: CASSFDSCGEQYF

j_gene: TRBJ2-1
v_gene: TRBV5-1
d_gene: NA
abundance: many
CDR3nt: TGCGCCAGCAGCTTGGGAGGAGGAGGAGCCTACAATGAGCAGTTCTTC
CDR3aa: CASSLGGGGAYNEQFF

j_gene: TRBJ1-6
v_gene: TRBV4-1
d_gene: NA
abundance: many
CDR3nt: TGCGCCAGCAGCCGGGACGGATATAATTCACCCCTCCACTTT
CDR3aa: CASSRDGYNSPLHF

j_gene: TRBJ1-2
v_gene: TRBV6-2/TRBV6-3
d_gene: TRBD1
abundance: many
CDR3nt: TGTGCCAGCAGTCCGGAGACAGGGGAGGACTATGGCTACACCTTC
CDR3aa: CASSPETGEDYGYTF

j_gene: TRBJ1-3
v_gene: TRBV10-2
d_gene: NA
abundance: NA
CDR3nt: TGCGCCAGCAGTGAGGTTGGGGGAGGCACCATATATTTT
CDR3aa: CASSEVGGGTIYF

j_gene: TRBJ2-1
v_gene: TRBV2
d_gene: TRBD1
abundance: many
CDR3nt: TGTGCCAGCACCGGGACAGGGTACGATGAGCAGTTCTTC
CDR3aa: CASTGTGYDEQFF

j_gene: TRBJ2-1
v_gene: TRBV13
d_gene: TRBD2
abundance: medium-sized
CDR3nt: TGTGCCAGCAGCTTCACCGGGGGGGCCTGGGATGAGCAGTTCTTC
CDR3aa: CASSFTGGAWDEQFF

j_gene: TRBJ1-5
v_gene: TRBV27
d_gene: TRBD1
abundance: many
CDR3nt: TGTGCCAGCAGGGGACAGTCGGGGTTGCCCCAGCATTTT
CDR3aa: CASRGQSGLPQHF

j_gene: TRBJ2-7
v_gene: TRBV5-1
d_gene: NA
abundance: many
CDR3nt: TGCGCCAGCAGGACGGAAAATTACGAGCAGTACTTC
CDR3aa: CASRTENYEQYF

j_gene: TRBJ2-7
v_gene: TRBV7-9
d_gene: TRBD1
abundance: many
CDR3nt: TGTGCCAGCAGCCAGACAGGGGGCAACGAGCAGTACTTC
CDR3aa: CASSQTGGNEQYF

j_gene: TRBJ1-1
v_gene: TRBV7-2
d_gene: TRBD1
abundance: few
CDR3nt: TGTGCCAGCAGCTTAGCGGACAGGCAGAACACTGAAGCTTTCTTT
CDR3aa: CASSLADRQNTEAFF

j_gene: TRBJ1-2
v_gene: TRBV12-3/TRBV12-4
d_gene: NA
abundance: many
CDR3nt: TGTGCCAGCAGTTTAGCCGCGACAACGGCATCTGGCTACACCTTC
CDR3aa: CASSLAATTASGYTF

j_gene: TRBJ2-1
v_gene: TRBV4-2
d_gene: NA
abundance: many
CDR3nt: TGTGCCAGCAGCCAAGAAGTAGAGGGTACCACCTACAATGAGCAGTTCTTC
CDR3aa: CASSQEVEGTTYNEQFF